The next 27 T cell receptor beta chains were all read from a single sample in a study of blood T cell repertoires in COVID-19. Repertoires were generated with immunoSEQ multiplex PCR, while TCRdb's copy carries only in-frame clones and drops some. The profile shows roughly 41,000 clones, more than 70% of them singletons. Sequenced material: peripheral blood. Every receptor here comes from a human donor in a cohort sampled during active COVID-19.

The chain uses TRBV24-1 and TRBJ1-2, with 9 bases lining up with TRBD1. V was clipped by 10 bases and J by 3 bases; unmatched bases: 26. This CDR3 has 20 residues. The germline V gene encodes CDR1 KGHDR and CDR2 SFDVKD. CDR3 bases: TGTGCCACACAGGGGGCCACTGTCCCTATAAAAGGAGGGTTAGACTATGGCTACACCTTC. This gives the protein CATQGATVPIKGGLDYGYTF.

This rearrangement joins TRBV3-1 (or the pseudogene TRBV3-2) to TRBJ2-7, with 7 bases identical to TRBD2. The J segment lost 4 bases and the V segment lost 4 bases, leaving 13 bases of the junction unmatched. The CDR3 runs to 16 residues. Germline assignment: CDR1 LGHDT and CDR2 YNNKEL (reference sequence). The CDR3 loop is CASSPLWGGGRYEQYF. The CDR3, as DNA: TGTGCCAGCAGCCCACTTTGGGGGGGAGGGCGGTACGAGCAGTACTTC.

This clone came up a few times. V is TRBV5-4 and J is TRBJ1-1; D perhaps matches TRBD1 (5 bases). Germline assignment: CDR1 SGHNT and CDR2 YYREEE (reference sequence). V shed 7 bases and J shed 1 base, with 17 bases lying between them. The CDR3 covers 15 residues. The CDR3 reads CASSAGPTGNTEAFF. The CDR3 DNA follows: TGTGCCAGCTCGGCGGGACCCACAGGGAACACTGAAGCTTTCTTT.

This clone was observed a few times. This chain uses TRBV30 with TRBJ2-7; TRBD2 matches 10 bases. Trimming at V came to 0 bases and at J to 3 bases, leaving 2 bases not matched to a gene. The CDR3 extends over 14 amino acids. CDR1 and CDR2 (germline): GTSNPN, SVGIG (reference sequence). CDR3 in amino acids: CAWSVASGSYEQYF. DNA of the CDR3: TGTGCCTGGAGTGTGGCTAGCGGGAGCTACGAGCAGTACTTC. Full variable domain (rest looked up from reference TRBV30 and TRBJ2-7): SQTIHQWPATLVQPVGSPLSLECTVEGTSNPNLYWYRQAAGRGLQLLFYSVGIGQISSEVPQNLSASRPQDRQFILSSKKLLLSDSGFYLCAWSVASGSYEQYFGPGTRLTVT.

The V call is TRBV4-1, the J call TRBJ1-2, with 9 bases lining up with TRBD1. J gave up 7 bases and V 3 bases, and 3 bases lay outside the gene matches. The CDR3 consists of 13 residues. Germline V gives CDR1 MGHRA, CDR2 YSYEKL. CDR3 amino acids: CASSHSTGGGYTF. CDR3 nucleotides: TGCGCCAGCAGCCATTCGACAGGGGGTGGCTACACCTTC.

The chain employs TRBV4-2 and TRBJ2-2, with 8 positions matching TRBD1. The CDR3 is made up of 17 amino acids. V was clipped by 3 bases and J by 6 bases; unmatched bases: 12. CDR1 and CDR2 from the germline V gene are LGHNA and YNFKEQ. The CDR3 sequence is CASSHGTDRARSGELFF. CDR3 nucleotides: TGTGCCAGCAGCCATGGGACGGACAGGGCGAGGTCCGGGGAGCTGTTTTTT.

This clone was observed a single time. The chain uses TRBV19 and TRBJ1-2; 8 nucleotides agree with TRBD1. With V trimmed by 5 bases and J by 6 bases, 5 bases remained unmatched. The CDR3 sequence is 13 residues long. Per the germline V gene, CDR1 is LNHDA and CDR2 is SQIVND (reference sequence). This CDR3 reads CASSLQGANGYTF. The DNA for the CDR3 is TGTGCCAGTAGTCTGCAGGGGGCGAATGGCTACACCTTC. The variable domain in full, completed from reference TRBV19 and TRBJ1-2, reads DGGITQSPKYLFRKEGQNVTLSCEQNLNHDAMYWYRQDPGQGLRLIYYSQIVNDFQKGDIAEGYSVSREKKESFPLTVTSAQKNPTAFYLCASSLQGANGYTFGSGTRLTVV.

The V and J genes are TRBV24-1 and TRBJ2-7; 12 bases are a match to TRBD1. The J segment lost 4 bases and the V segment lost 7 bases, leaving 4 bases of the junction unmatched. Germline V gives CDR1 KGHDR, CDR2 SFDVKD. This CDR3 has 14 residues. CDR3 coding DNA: TGTGCCACCAGCGCGGGACAGGGGGCTTACGAGCAGTACTTC. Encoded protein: CATSAGQGAYEQYF.

The CDR3 DNA reads TGTGCCAGCAGTTTTCTGACAGACCTCTACGAGCAGTACTTC. It translates to CASSFLTDLYEQYF. V is TRBV28 and J is TRBJ2-7; D perhaps matches TRBD1 (5 bases). The CDR3 is 14 amino acids. Per germline, CDR1 MDHEN and CDR2 SYDVKM. V was clipped by 3 bases and J by 3 bases, with 12 bases between them. The variable domain in full, with the rest retrieved from reference TRBV28 and TRBJ2-7, is DVKVTQSSRYLVKRTGEKVFLECVQDMDHENMFWYRQDPGLGLRLIYFSYDVKMKEKGDIPEGYSVSREKKERFSLILESASTNQTSMYLCASSFLTDLYEQYFGPGTRLTVT.

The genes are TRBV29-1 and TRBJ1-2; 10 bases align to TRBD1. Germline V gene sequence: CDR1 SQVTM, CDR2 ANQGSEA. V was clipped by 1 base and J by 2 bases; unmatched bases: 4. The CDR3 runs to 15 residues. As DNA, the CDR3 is TGCAGCGTTGAAGGACAGGGGGCGCGCAACTATGGCTACACCTTC. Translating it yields CSVEGQGARNYGYTF.

The CDR3 nucleotides are TGTGCCAGCAGTATCTCAGGGAACTATGGCTACACCTTC. This codes for CASSISGNYGYTF. This sequence joins TRBV12-3 or TRBV12-4 and TRBJ1-2; TRBD1 might be the D (5 bases). The CDR3 spans 13 residues. V was trimmed by 5 bases and J by 2 bases, leaving 9 bases between them.

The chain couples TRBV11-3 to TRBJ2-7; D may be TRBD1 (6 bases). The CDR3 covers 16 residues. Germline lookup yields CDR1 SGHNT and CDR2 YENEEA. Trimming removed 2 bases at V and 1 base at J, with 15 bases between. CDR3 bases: TGTGCCAGCAGCTTATACTCACTTGGACAGTCCTACGAGCAGTACTTC. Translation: CASSLYSLGQSYEQYF.

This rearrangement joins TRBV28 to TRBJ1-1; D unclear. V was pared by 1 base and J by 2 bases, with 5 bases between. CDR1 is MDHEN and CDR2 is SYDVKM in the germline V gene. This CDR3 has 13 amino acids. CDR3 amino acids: CASSLYRNTEAFF. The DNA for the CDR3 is TGTGCCAGCAGTTTATACAGAAACACTGAAGCTTTCTTT.

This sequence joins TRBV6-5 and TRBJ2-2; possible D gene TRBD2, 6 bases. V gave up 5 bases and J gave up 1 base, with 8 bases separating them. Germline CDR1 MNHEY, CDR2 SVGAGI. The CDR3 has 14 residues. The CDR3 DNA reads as TGTGCCAGCAGTCGGGACTTGAACACCGGGGAGCTGTTTTTT. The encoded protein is CASSRDLNTGELFF.

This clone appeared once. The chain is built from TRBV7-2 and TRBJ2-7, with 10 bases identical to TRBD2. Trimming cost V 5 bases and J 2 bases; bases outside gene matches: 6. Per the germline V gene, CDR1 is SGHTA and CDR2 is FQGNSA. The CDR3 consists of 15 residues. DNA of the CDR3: TGTGCCAGCAGCGCTAGGACTAGCGGTCCCTACGAGCAGTACTTC. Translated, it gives CASSARTSGPYEQYF. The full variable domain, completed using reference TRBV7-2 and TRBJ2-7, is GAGVSQSPSNKVTEKGKDVELRCDPISGHTALYWYRQSLGQGLEFLIYFQGNSAPDKSGLPSDRFSAERTGGSVSTLTIQRTQQEDSAVYLCASSARTSGPYEQYFGPGTRLTVT.

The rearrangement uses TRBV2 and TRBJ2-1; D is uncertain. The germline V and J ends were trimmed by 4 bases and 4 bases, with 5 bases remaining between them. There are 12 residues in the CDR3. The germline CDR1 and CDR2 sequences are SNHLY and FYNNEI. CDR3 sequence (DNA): TGTGCCAGCAGTGGGGCTTACAATGAGCAGTTCTTC. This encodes CASSGAYNEQFF.

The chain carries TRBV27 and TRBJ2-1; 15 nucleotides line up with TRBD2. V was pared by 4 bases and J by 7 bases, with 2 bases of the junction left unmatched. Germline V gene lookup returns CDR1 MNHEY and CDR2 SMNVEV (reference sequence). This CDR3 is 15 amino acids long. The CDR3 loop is CASSSGTSGRNEQFF. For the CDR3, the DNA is TGTGCCAGCAGTTCTGGGACTAGCGGGAGGAATGAGCAGTTCTTC.

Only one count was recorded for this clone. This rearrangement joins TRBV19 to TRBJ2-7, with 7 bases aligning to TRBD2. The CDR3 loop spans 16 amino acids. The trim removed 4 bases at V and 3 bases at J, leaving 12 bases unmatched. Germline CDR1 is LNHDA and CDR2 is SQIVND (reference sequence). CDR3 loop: CASSKGSGPVYYEQYF. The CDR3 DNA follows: TGTGCCAGTAGTAAGGGTAGCGGGCCCGTTTACTACGAGCAGTACTTC.

In nucleotides, the CDR3 is TGTGCCAGCAGTTTAGAGCGGGCCTCCTACAATGAGCAGTTCTTC. Protein product: CASSLERASYNEQFF. The chain employs TRBV6-5 and TRBJ2-1; D might be TRBD2 (6 bases). Trimming left V 4 bases short and J 0 bases short, with 10 bases between. From germline, CDR1 is MNHEY and CDR2 SVGAGI. There are 15 residues in the CDR3.

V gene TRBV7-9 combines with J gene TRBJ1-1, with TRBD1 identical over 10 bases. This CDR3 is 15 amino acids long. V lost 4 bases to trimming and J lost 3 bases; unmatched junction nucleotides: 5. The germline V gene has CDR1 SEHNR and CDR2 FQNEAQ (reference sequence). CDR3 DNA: TGTGCCAGCAGCTCTAGGACAGGGGGATACACTGAAGCTTTCTTT. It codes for CASSSRTGGYTEAFF.

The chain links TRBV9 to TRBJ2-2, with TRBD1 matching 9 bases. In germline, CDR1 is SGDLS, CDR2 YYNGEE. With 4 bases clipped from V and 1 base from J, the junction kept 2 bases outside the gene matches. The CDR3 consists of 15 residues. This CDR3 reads CASSPGQGNTGELFF. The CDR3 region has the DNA TGTGCCAGCAGCCCGGGACAGGGGAACACCGGGGAGCTGTTTTTT.

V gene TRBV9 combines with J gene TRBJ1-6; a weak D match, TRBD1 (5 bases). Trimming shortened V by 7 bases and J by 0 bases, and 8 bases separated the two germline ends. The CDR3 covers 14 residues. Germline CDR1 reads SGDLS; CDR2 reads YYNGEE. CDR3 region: CASGADSYNSPLHF. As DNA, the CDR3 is TGTGCCAGCGGGGCTGACTCCTATAATTCACCCCTCCACTTT.

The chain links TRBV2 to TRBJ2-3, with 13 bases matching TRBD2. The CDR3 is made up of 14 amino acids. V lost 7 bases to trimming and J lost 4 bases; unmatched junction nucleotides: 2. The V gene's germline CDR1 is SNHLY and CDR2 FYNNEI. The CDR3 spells CASIGLAGADTQYF. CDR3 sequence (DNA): TGTGCCAGCATCGGACTAGCGGGAGCAGATACGCAGTATTTT.

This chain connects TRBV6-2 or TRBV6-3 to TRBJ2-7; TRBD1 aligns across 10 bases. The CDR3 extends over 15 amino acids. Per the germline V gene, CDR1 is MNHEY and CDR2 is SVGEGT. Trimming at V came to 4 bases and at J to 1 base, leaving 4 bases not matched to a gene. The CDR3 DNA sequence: TGTGCCAGCAGTTTCCCGGGACAGGGGTCCTACGAGCAGTACTTC. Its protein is CASSFPGQGSYEQYF.

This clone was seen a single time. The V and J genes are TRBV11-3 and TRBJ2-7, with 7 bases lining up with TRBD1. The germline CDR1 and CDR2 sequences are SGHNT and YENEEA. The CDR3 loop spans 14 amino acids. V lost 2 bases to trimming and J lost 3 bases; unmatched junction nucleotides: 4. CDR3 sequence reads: CASSLKRGLYEQYF. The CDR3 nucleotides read TGTGCCAGCAGCTTAAAAAGGGGGCTCTACGAGCAGTACTTC. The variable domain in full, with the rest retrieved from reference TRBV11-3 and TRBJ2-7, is EAGVVQSPRYKIIEKKQPVAFWCNPISGHNTLYWYLQNLGQGPELLIRYENEEAVDDSQLPKDRFSAERLKGVDSTLKIQPAELGDSAVYLCASSLKRGLYEQYFGPGTRLTVT.

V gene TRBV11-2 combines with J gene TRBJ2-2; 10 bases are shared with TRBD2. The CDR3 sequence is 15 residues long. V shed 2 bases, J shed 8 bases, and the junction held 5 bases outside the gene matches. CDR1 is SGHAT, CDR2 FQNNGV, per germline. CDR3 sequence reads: CASSLTLAGEGELFF. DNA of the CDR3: TGTGCCAGCAGCTTAACGCTAGCGGGAGAGGGGGAGCTGTTTTTT.

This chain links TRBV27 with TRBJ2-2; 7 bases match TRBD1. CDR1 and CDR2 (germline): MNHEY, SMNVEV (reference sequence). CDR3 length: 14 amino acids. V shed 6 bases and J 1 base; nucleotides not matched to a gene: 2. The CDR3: CASRHRGNTGELFF. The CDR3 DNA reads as TGTGCCAGCAGACACAGGGGGAACACCGGGGAGCTGTTTTTT.